This T cell receptor beta chain originates from a study of cytomegalovirus exposure and HLA in healthy donors. Regarding the study as a whole: In a later analysis, at a false discovery rate of 0.05, roughly 18,000 TCR beta sequences were associated with HLA alleles.

On this clone: Its antigen is not known.

PCR used 60 Vbeta primers and 13 Jbeta primers. Data came from immunoSEQ multiplex PCR; TCRdb stores just in-frame clones and leaves some out. The top ten hold 2.8% of the sample, which has about 110,000 clones, 70% to 75% seen once. Germline CDR1 is MDHEN and CDR2 is SYDVKM. The CDR3 runs to 14 residues. With V trimmed by 3 bases and J by 6 bases, 8 bases remained unmatched. The sequencing input was PBMCs. The chain recombines TRBV28 with TRBJ2-7, with 7 bases aligning to TRBD2. The TCR was taken from a female donor in good health and CMV-seronegative. The CDR3 DNA follows: TGTGCCAGCAGTTTGTTGCGGGAGCTAGCCGAGCAGTACTTC. Its protein is CASSLLRELAEQYF.